The T cell receptor beta chain described here comes from a study of somatic mutations in cytotoxic T cells in rheumatoid arthritis. Libraries were prepared by immunoSEQ multiplex PCR; TCRdb keeps only in-frame clonotypes and omits some of them. The top ten hold around 43% of the sample, which has thousands of clones, approximately 66% seen once. Between the trimmed V and J ends, which lost 3 bases and 10 bases, there was a span of 13 bases. This CDR3 has 13 amino acids. Germline values: CDR1 KGHSH, CDR2 LQKENI. This clonotype was obtained from a man aged 35-49 years in good health. The gene calls are TRBV18 and TRBJ2-1; D may be TRBD1 (6 bases). The source material was CD8+ T cells sorted from blood. CDR3: CASSPDRSREQFF. CDR3 nucleotides: TGTGCCAGCTCACCTGACAGGTCCAGGGAGCAGTTCTTC.